What follows are 20 T cell receptor beta chains derived from one specimen sequenced in a study of blood T cell repertoires in COVID-19. The assay was immunoSEQ multiplex PCR, and TCRdb's table has in-frame clones only and misses some. The sample shows 370,000 or so clones, 81% of them seen only once. The sample was peripheral blood. All receptors come from a human donor with acute or convalescent COVID-19. The donor label of this sample is uncertain.

The V and J genes are TRBV7-6 and TRBJ2-3; 11 nucleotides line up with TRBD2. The length of the CDR3 is 16 residues. The V and J ends lost 4 bases and 2 bases, in that order; junction bases with no gene match: 5. The germline CDR1 and CDR2 sequences are SGHVS and FNYEAQ. This CDR3 reads CASSSRTSGFTDTQYF. The CDR3 DNA follows: TGTGCCAGCAGCTCGAGGACTAGCGGGTTCACAGATACGCAGTATTTT.

The chain is built from TRBV19 and TRBJ1-5; maybe TRBD1 (5 bases). This CDR3 is 14 amino acids long. Germline V gene lookup returns CDR1 LNHDA and CDR2 SQIVND (reference sequence). Trimming shortened V by 6 bases and J by 2 bases, and 11 bases separated the two germline ends. For the CDR3, the DNA is TGTGCCAGTAGAACGACAGCAGGCAATCAGCCCCAGCATTTT. Its translation: CASRTTAGNQPQHF.

V and J are TRBV29-1 and TRBJ1-1; a possible D gene is TRBD1 (5 bases). The CDR3 runs to 15 residues. From germline, CDR1 is SQVTM and CDR2 ANQGSEA. V lost 4 bases to trimming and J lost 2 bases, with 17 bases between them. CDR3 sequence (DNA): TGCAGCGTTGTCCCAGGGAGGAACTTTAACACTGAAGCTTTCTTT. It encodes CSVVPGRNFNTEAFF.

This chain uses TRBV30 with TRBJ1-4; no definite D call. Germline CDR1 GTSNPN, CDR2 SVGIG (reference sequence). V shed 4 bases and J shed 7 bases, with 22 bases lying between them. The CDR3 runs to 16 residues. The CDR3 DNA reads TGTGCCTGGACGGGGAACCCCGGACTGGCCCGTGAAAAACTGTTTTTT. Residues: CAWTGNPGLAREKLFF.

The rearrangement links TRBV5-1 to TRBJ1-4, with 11 bases matching TRBD1. The germline V gene encodes CDR1 SGHRS and CDR2 YFSETQ. Unmatched junction bases numbered 6, after V lost 0 bases and J lost 2 bases. This CDR3 comprises 18 residues. The CDR3 bases are TGCGCCAGCAGCTTGGTAGGACAGGGGGCGCTCACTAATGAAAAACTGTTTTTT. Its translation is CASSLVGQGALTNEKLFF.

At least ten counts were recorded for this clone. The chain employs TRBV7-8 and TRBJ2-3; D is uncertain. CDR3 length: 15 residues. The V end lost 2 bases, the J end lost 4 bases, and 13 bases lay between the germline ends. Germline V CDR1 and CDR2: SGHVS, FQNEAQ. CDR3 bases: TGTGCCAGCAGCTTACTCCGACACGCCGCAGATACGCAGTATTTT. This codes for CASSLLRHAADTQYF.

A note on this clone: A junction boundary mismatches the germline segment, possibly from a read error. This chain connects TRBV6-5 to TRBJ1-2, with 9 bases aligning to TRBD1. Germline V gene lookup returns CDR1 MNHEY and CDR2 SVGAGI. The CDR3 extends over 14 amino acids. The CDR3 sequence is CASTRTGVMYDYTF. CDR3 nucleotides: TGTGCCAGCACCAGGACAGGGGTGATGTATGACTACACCTTC.

This chain joins TRBV19 and TRBJ1-5; TRBD1 is a possible D gene (5 bases). The CDR3 runs 16 residues. In germline, CDR1 is LNHDA, CDR2 SQIVND (reference sequence). The V end lost 1 base, the J end lost 4 bases, and 14 bases lay between the germline ends. CDR3 protein: CASSIVGQGNNQPQHF. The CDR3, as DNA: TGTGCCAGTAGTATAGTGGGGCAGGGCAATAATCAGCCCCAGCATTTT.

The CDR3 region has the DNA TGTGCCAGCAGCGTAGGAGCGGTTAACACCGGGGAGCTGTTTTTT. It translates to CASSVGAVNTGELFF. The chain joins TRBV9 to TRBJ2-2; a weak D match, TRBD2 (5 bases). The CDR3 is made up of 15 amino acids. Per germline, CDR1 SGDLS and CDR2 YYNGEE. The V gene lost 0 bases and the J gene lost 2 bases, with 8 bases spanning the gap.

The V gene is TRBV6-1, the J gene TRBJ2-7; D uncertain. The germline CDR1 and CDR2 sequences are MNHNS and SASEGT. This CDR3 has 14 residues. V gave up 0 bases and J gave up 0 bases, with 6 bases separating them. The DNA of the CDR3 is TGTGCCAGCAGTGAAGCGGCTAGCTCCTACGAGCAGTACTTC. Translating it yields CASSEAASSYEQYF.

CDR3 DNA sequence: TGTGCCAGCAGCTTATCTCAGCGGGGAAGCGGGGAGCTGTTTTTT. Amino acid sequence: CASSLSQRGSGELFF. This chain connects TRBV11-2 to TRBJ2-2, with 7 bases identical to TRBD2. This CDR3 contains 15 residues. The germline gives CDR1 SGHAT, CDR2 FQNNGV. J lost 7 bases, V lost 2 bases, and 7 bases had no gene match.

The chain uses TRBV7-9 and TRBJ1-1, with D uncertain. This CDR3 is 13 amino acids long. CDR1 SEHNR and CDR2 FQNEAQ come from the germline V gene (reference sequence). V was trimmed by 6 bases and J by 3 bases, leaving 11 bases between them. This chain's CDR3 is CASRLTGDTEAFF. CDR3 coding DNA: TGTGCCAGCAGGCTTACCGGGGACACTGAAGCTTTCTTT.

This sequence joins TRBV19 and TRBJ1-5; 7 nucleotides line up with TRBD1. The CDR3 contains 15 residues. Germline CDR1 LNHDA, CDR2 SQIVND (reference sequence). V shed 7 bases and J 2 bases; nucleotides not matched to a gene: 8. The CDR3 DNA sequence: TGTGCCAGTACCAACAGGGGCTCTGGCAATCAGCCCCAGCATTTT. Protein sequence: CASTNRGSGNQPQHF.

This clone was detected a few times. The chain recombines TRBV2 with TRBJ1-4; 8 bases align to TRBD1. The trim removed 5 bases at V and 9 bases at J, leaving 8 bases unmatched. CDR3 length: 14 residues. The V gene's germline CDR1 is SNHLY and CDR2 FYNNEI. In DNA form, the CDR3 reads TGTGCCAGCAGTACGACAGGGGAGGAGAAAAAACTGTTTTTT. Translating it yields CASSTTGEEKKLFF.

The J gene is TRBJ1-1, the V gene TRBV30; TRBD1 matches at 8 bases. After removal of 3 bases from V and 7 bases from J, the junction contained 10 bases not matched to a gene. The CDR3 is made up of 14 amino acids. Germline V CDR1 and CDR2: GTSNPN, SVGIG (reference sequence). The CDR3 loop reads CAWRGTGPFIEAFF. The CDR3 DNA is TGTGCCTGGAGGGGGACAGGCCCTTTTATTGAAGCTTTCTTT. The variable domain in full, with the rest retrieved from reference TRBV30 and TRBJ1-1, is SQTIHQWPATLVQPVGSPLSLECTVEGTSNPNLYWYRQAAGRGLQLLFYSVGIGQISSEVPQNLSASRPQDRQFILSSKKLLLSDSGFYLCAWRGTGPFIEAFFGQGTRLTVV.

This sequence joins TRBV5-1 and TRBJ2-7, with 9 bases that match TRBD1. This CDR3 has 14 residues. With V trimmed by 4 bases and J by 3 bases, 5 bases remained unmatched. CDR1 SGHRS and CDR2 YFSETQ come from the germline V gene. CDR3 sequence (DNA): TGCGCCAGCAGCCCGGGACAGGGTATCTACGAGCAGTACTTC. As protein: CASSPGQGIYEQYF.

The chain combines TRBV6-2 or TRBV6-3 with TRBJ1-5; tentatively, D is TRBD1 (5 bases). This CDR3 region has 14 residues. Germline V gene lookup returns CDR1 MNHEY and CDR2 SVGEGT. V was shortened by 2 bases and J by 0 bases, with 5 bases between the two germline ends. DNA of the CDR3: TGTGCCAGCAGTTACGACAGTAGCAATCAGCCCCAGCATTTT. It is translated as CASSYDSSNQPQHF.

This clone has only one observation. This chain links TRBV6-5 with TRBJ2-5; possible D gene TRBD2, 7 bases. Between the trimmed V and J ends, which lost 0 bases and 5 bases, there was a span of 13 bases. Germline V gene sequence: CDR1 MNHEY, CDR2 SVGAGI. The CDR3 totals 15 residues. The CDR3 nucleotides are TGTGCCAGCAGTTACTCGCAGGGGCGGGGGGAGACCCAGTACTTC. It codes for CASSYSQGRGETQYF.

The chain employs TRBV19 and TRBJ1-5, with a possible D match to TRBD1 (6 bases). V gave up 5 bases and J gave up 9 bases, with 11 bases separating them. This CDR3 is built from 12 residues. Germline V gene data show CDR1 as LNHDA and CDR2 as SQIVND (reference sequence). The CDR3 loop is CASSEGVWPQHF. The DNA for the CDR3 is TGTGCCAGTAGTGAGGGGGTCTGGCCCCAGCATTTT.

The chain joins TRBV30 to TRBJ1-2; D is ambiguous. The CDR3 contains 13 residues. The germline V and J ends were trimmed by 0 bases and 8 bases, with 13 bases remaining between them. Germline V gives CDR1 GTSNPN, CDR2 SVGIG (reference sequence). The CDR3 bases are TGTGCCTGGAGTGTAGGCGGGATCCAAGGCTACACCTTC. Its translation is CAWSVGGIQGYTF.